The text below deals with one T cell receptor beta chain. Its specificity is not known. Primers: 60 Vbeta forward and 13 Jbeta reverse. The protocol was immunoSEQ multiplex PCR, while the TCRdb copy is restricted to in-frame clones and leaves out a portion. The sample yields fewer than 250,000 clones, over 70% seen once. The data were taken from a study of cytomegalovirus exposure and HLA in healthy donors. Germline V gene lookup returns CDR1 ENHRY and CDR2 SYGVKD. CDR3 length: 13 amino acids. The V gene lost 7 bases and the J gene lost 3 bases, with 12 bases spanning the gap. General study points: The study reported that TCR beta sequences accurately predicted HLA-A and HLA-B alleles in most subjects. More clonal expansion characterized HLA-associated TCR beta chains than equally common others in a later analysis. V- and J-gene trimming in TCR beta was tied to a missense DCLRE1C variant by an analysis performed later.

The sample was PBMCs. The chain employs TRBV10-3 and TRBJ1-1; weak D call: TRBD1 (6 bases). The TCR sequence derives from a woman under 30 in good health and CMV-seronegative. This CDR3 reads CAITGEWDTEAFF. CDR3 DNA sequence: TGTGCCATCACAGGGGAGTGGGACACTGAAGCTTTCTTT.